This is a list of T cell receptor beta chains from one sample in a study of early stage breast cancer tumors. Libraries were prepared by immunoSEQ multiplex PCR; TCRdb keeps only in-frame clonotypes and omits some of them. The sample has about 70,000 clones; over 80% are singletons. The sample was blood. These receptors all stem from a person aged 40 to 49 with breast cancer. Both conserved end residues are part of each CDR3. The D gene is left open where the match is weak. Some rows have no size entry. The others give once, few or many, or a class for an expanded clone.

j_call | v_call | clone_size | d_call | cdr3_nt | cdr3_aa
TRBJ2-1 | TRBV2 | NA | TRBD2 | TGTGCCAGCTCCGGCGGGAGTGTTAGCTCCTACAATGAGCAGTTCTTC | CASSGGSVSSYNEQFF
TRBJ2-4 | TRBV28 | NA | NA | TGTGCCAGCAGCGCGGGATCCAAAAACATTCAGTACTTC | CASSAGSKNIQYF
TRBJ1-1 | TRBV11-3 | once | NA | TGTGCCAGCAGCCAGAGCCGAAGGAACACTGAAGCTTTCTTT | CASSQSRRNTEAFF
TRBJ2-7 | TRBV29-1 | NA | TRBD1 | TGCAGCGTTAGGGGACAGGCAAATATCTACGAGCAGTACTTC | CSVRGQANIYEQYF
TRBJ2-7 | TRBV6-5 | NA | NA | TGTGCCAGCACCCCGGGACCGACCTACGAGCAGTACTTC | CASTPGPTYEQYF
TRBJ2-4 | TRBV19 | NA | NA | TGTGCCAGTAGTATCTCTCGGGACATTCAGTACTTC | CASSISRDIQYF
TRBJ2-2 | TRBV19 | NA | TRBD2 | TGTGCCAGTAGTGTAAGCGGGAATCCCGGGGAGCTGTTTTTT | CASSVSGNPGELFF
TRBJ2-1 | TRBV10-3 | NA | NA | TGTGCCATCAGTGACAGGACCTACAATGAGCAGTTCTTC | CAISDRTYNEQFF
TRBJ1-1 | TRBV5-1 | NA | NA | TGCGCCAGCAGCTTGGTTCTGGATACTGAAGCTTTCTTT | CASSLVLDTEAFF
TRBJ2-3 | TRBV6-4 | NA | NA | TGTGCCAGCAGTGCTGGGACTTTTACAGATACGCAGTATTTT | CASSAGTFTDTQYF
TRBJ1-1 | TRBV28 | NA | NA | TGTGCCAGCAGTGCCTTGGACACGAACACTGAAGCTTTCTTT | CASSALDTNTEAFF
TRBJ2-2 | TRBV28 | NA | NA | TGTGCCAGCAACCTCAACACCGGGGAGCTGTTTTTT | CASNLNTGELFF
TRBJ2-7 | TRBV27 | NA | TRBD1 | TGTGCCAGCAGCCAAGGACAGGGTACGGACGAGCAGTACTTC | CASSQGQGTDEQYF
TRBJ2-7 | TRBV10-3 | many | TRBD1 | TGTGCCATCGGAACCGGGACAGGAGAGGTGCAGTACTTC | CAIGTGTGEVQYF
TRBJ2-3 | TRBV5-1 | NA | TRBD2 | TGCGCCAGCACCCCCCGACTAGCGGGACCCACAGATACGCAGTATTTT | CASTPRLAGPTDTQYF
TRBJ2-7 | TRBV27 | NA | TRBD1 | TGTGCCAGCAGTTTATCCGGGACAGACTACTACGAGCAGTACTTC | CASSLSGTDYYEQYF